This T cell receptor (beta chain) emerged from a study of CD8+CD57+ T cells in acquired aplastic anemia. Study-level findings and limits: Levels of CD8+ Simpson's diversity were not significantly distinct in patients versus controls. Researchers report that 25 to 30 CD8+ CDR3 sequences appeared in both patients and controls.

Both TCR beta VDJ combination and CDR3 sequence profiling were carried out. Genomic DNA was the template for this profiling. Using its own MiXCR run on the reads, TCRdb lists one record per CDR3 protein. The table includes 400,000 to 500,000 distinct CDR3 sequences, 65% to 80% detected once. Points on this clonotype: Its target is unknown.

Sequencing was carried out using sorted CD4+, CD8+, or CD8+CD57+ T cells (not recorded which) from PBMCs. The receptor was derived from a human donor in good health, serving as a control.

CDR3 coding DNA: TGCAGTGCTAGAGACTCCAGGGGTTACGAGTATTTT. Its translation is CSARDSRGYEYF. The chain uses TRBV20-1 and TRBJ2-3, with a tentative D call TRBD1 (6 bases). Germline V CDR1 and CDR2: DFQATT, SNEGSKA (reference sequence). Trimming removed 0 bases at V and 13 bases at J, with 14 bases between. The CDR3 is 12 amino acids.